The next 8 T cell receptor beta chains were all read from a single sample in a study of T cell repertoires in cytomegalovirus infection. No antigen has been assigned to these receptors. In TCRdb, the reads were re-called with MiXCR into one record per CDR3 protein. The data hold 80,000 to 90,000 distinct CDR3 sequences, with roughly half observed a single time. Sequencing was performed on CD8+ T cells from cultured PBMCs, taken from culture after CMV antigen stimulation. The origin of the receptors is a human donor in good health (CMV status not recorded). Some clones in this sample may be carry-over from other donors' samples.

The V and J genes are TRBV6-1 and TRBJ1-1; TRBD1 matches at 9 bases. V lost 6 bases and J lost 0; bases outside the gene matches: 5. The germline V gene has CDR1 MNHNS and CDR2 SASEGT. This CDR3 comprises 15 residues. CDR3 amino acids: CASSRDRAMNTEAFF. The DNA for the CDR3 is TGTGCCAGCAGCAGGGACAGGGCCATGAACACTGAAGCTTTCTTT.

The genes are TRBV11-3 and TRBJ2-1, with D possibly TRBD2 on 5 matching bases. The CDR3 runs 11 residues. Germline CDR1 SGHNT, CDR2 YENEEA. Trimming pared 3 bases from V and 10 bases from J, leaving 7 bases between. In DNA, the CDR3 is TGTGCCAGCAGCTTCGGCGGGGAGCAGTTCTTC. It is translated as CASSFGGEQFF.

The chain has TRBV7-9 and TRBJ1-1; maybe TRBD1 (5 bases). The CDR3 sequence is 12 residues long. Trimming took 5 bases from V and 6 from J, leaving 10 bases between them. In germline, CDR1 is SEHNR, CDR2 FQNEAQ (reference sequence). The CDR3 here is CASSNWGAEAFF. The CDR3, as DNA: TGTGCCAGCAGCAATTGGGGGGCTGAAGCTTTCTTT.

The rearrangement joins TRBV12-3 or TRBV12-4 to TRBJ2-1, with D unresolved. V was clipped by 5 bases and J by 0 bases, with 11 bases between them. This CDR3 has 15 residues. CDR3 sequence reads: CASSPTPSSYNEQFF. The CDR3, as DNA: TGTGCCAGCAGTCCGACACCGAGCTCCTACAATGAGCAGTTCTTC.

Only a few counts were recorded for this clonotype. The chain combines TRBV7-8 with TRBJ2-7, with no clear D. The CDR3 runs 14 residues. Per the germline V gene, CDR1 is SGHVS and CDR2 is FQNEAQ. The V end lost 0 bases, the J end lost 6 bases, and 12 bases lay between the germline ends. In nucleotides, the CDR3 is TGTGCCAGCAGCTTAGCCGGACCTTCCCGCGAGCAGTACTTC. Translated, it gives CASSLAGPSREQYF.

V usage is TRBV7-4 and J usage is TRBJ2-1; 7 bases fit TRBD1. This CDR3 is built from 12 residues. Unmatched junction bases numbered 4, after V lost 6 bases and J lost 8 bases. CDR1 is SGHVT, CDR2 SQSDAQ, per germline. The CDR3, as DNA: TGTGCCAGCAGGCGACAGGGTGATGAGCAGTTCTTC. It is translated as CASRRQGDEQFF.

This clonotype was counted once. The chain links TRBV5-4 to TRBJ2-1, with 7 bases lining up with TRBD1. This CDR3 is built from 13 residues. With 4 bases clipped from V and 9 bases from J, the junction kept 7 bases outside the gene matches. Per germline, CDR1 SGHNT and CDR2 YYREEE (reference sequence). CDR3 sequence reads: CASSHTGVGEQFF. CDR3 nucleotides: TGTGCCAGCAGCCACACAGGGGTGGGTGAGCAGTTCTTC.

This clonotype is a singleton in its sample. The chain employs TRBV4-1 and TRBJ2-1; the match to TRBD1 covers 10 bases. The CDR3 consists of 15 residues. CDR1 and CDR2 from the germline V gene are MGHRA and YSYEKL. V lost 3 bases, J lost 5 bases, and 4 bases stayed unmatched. DNA of the CDR3: TGCGCCAGCAGCCACGCCGGGACAGGGGACAATGAGCAGTTCTTC. Its translation: CASSHAGTGDNEQFF.